This T cell receptor beta chain was identified in a study of blood T cell repertoires in COVID-19. Study in general: In each case, the material was cDNA or gDNA derived from T cells, B-cell-depleted T cells, or PBMCs.

The germline CDR1 and CDR2 sequences are SGHNT and YYREEE (reference sequence). The CDR3 is made up of 16 amino acids. V lost 4 bases to trimming and J lost 2 bases; unmatched junction nucleotides: 6. Source study methods: Amplification of reference gene primers was used by the study to estimate nucleated cell counts. TCRdb's copy holds only in-frame clones and misses some; the assay was immunoSEQ multiplex PCR. V and J calls plus clone size are reproduced from that table; the DNA served to infer D and trimming. The sample contains roughly 200,000 clones, more than 60% of which appear only once. The chain employs TRBV5-4 and TRBJ2-7, with 13 bases identical to TRBD2. The sequence was collected from a man between 50 and 59 years old who had recovered from COVID-19. The material sequenced was peripheral blood. The CDR3 DNA sequence: TGTGCCAGCAGCGACACCGGGACTAGCGGGACCTACGAGCAGTACTTC. Amino acids: CASSDTGTSGTYEQYF.